Below, 8 T cell receptor beta chains from the same sample are listed, as sequenced in a study of cytomegalovirus exposure and HLA in healthy donors. In the PCR, 60 Vbeta and 13 Jbeta primers were used. The repertoire was sequenced with immunoSEQ multiplex PCR; TCRdb's copy has only in-frame clones and lacks some. This table holds around 99,000 clones, over 65% found once. Sequencing used PBMCs. These receptor sequences come from a man aged 40-49 years in good health and CMV-seronegative.

This clone was picked up a small number of times. The chain combines TRBV11-3 with TRBJ2-5; unclear D gene. The J call may not be correct, given that the DNA end is closer to TRBJ2-7. CDR3 length: 13 residues. CDR1 SGHNT and CDR2 YENEEA come from the germline V gene. The CDR3 loop is CASSLGSLYEQYF. The CDR3 nucleotides are TGTGCCAGCAGCTTAGGGAGCCTCTACGAGCAGTACTTC.

V usage is TRBV16 and J usage is TRBJ1-1; no clear D gene. Germline values: CDR1 KGHSY, CDR2 FQNENV. The CDR3 extends over 14 amino acids. V was clipped by 0 bases and J by 1 base, with 6 bases between them. As DNA, the CDR3 is TGTGCCAGCAGCCAATCGGGCCCGAACACTGAAGCTTTCTTT. Its translation is CASSQSGPNTEAFF.

V is TRBV2 and J is TRBJ2-7, with D unclear. Germline lookup yields CDR1 SNHLY and CDR2 FYNNEI. The length of the CDR3 is 13 residues. V was shortened by 1 base and J by 0 bases, with 4 bases between the two germline ends. Here the CDR3 DNA reads TGTGCCAGCAGTGAAGGCAGCTCCTACGAGCAGTACTTC. This encodes CASSEGSSYEQYF.

This chain links TRBV2 with TRBJ2-6, with TRBD2 matching 7 bases. Looked up from germline, CDR1 is SNHLY and CDR2 is FYNNEI. J was trimmed by 4 bases and V by 6 bases; bases with no gene match: 12. The CDR3 loop spans 17 amino acids. CDR3 nucleotide sequence: TGTGCCAGCAGACCCCTGGTGGGGGGGACCGGGGCCAACGTCCTGACTTTC. It specifies CASRPLVGGTGANVLTF.

The gene calls are TRBV11-2 and TRBJ1-6, with D possibly TRBD1 on 6 matching bases. CDR3 length: 16 amino acids. V lost 0 bases to trimming and J lost 14 bases, with 20 bases between them. Germline CDR1 SGHAT, CDR2 FQNNGV. The CDR3 here is CASSLDLRGGAGALHF. In DNA, the CDR3 is TGTGCCAGCAGCTTAGATCTAAGGGGGGGGGCCGGGGCCCTCCACTTT.

V gene TRBV7-6 combines with J gene TRBJ2-3; TRBD2 matches at 14 bases. Trimming cost V 5 bases and J 4 bases; bases outside gene matches: 8. CDR3 size: 17 residues. Germline V gene sequence: CDR1 SGHVS, CDR2 FNYEAQ. CDR3 DNA: TGTGCCAGCAGCCCGGGACTAGCGGGAGTTTCCCCAGATACGCAGTATTTT. The encoded protein is CASSPGLAGVSPDTQYF.

The chain links TRBV19 to TRBJ1-2, with no clear D. The CDR3 is 13 residues long. Trimming shortened V by 6 bases and J by 7 bases, and 15 bases separated the two germline ends. Germline assignment: CDR1 LNHDA and CDR2 SQIVND (reference sequence). CDR3 DNA sequence: TGTGCCAGTAGCGGCTGGGCTGGCCGTGGCTACACCTTC. Amino acids: CASSGWAGRGYTF.

The chain recombines TRBV6-1 with TRBJ1-6; D remains ambiguous. V gave up 6 bases and J gave up 7 bases, with 7 bases separating them. In germline, CDR1 is MNHNS, CDR2 SASEGT. The CDR3 has 12 amino acids. The CDR3 coding sequence is TGTGCCAGCAGCCTGTCGAATTCACCCCTCCACTTT. Amino acids: CASSLSNSPLHF.